A single sample is the source of the 25 T cell receptor beta chains below, sequenced in a study of early T cells in non-severe SARS-CoV-2 infection. MiXCR, applied by TCRdb to the 5' RACE reads, yields one record per CDR3 protein. The repertoire includes under 85,000 distinct CDR3 sequences, over 9.5% of them detected once, and around 5% sits in the top ten. This sample comprised whole blood, obtained at baseline. These receptors were taken from an adult who was a healthcare worker with PCR-confirmed SARS-CoV-2 infection or an uninfected control (not recorded which).

This chain links TRBV20-1 with TRBJ2-1, with D unclear. Trimming stripped 1 base from V and 7 bases from J, with 14 bases between. The CDR3 is 14 amino acids. CDR1 is DFQATT, CDR2 SNEGSKA, per germline (reference sequence). CDR3 residues: CSARVRPPGNEQFF. Here the CDR3 DNA reads TGCAGTGCTAGAGTCCGGCCTCCAGGAAATGAGCAGTTCTTC.

This clonotype was seen ten or more times. V is TRBV5-1 and J is TRBJ2-7; D gene unclear. Germline lookup yields CDR1 SGHRS and CDR2 YFSETQ. V lost 5 bases to trimming and J lost 2 bases, with 14 bases between them. CDR3 size: 14 residues. The CDR3 DNA follows: TGCGCCAGCAGTCCCCTCAGTCACACCTACGAGCAGTACTTC. This codes for CASSPLSHTYEQYF. Full variable domain (remainder filled in from reference TRBV5-1 and TRBJ2-7): KAGVTQTPRYLIKTRGQQVTLSCSPISGHRSVSWYQQTPGQGLQFLFEYFSETQRNKGNFPGRFSGRQFSNSRSEMNVSTLELGDSALYLCASSPLSHTYEQYFGPGTRLTVT.

This chain joins TRBV10-3 and TRBJ2-1; D is unresolved. V was cut by 4 bases and J by 1 base, with 11 bases left in between. CDR3 size: 15 residues. The germline V gene has CDR1 ENHRY and CDR2 SYGVKD. CDR3 in DNA: TGTGCCATCAGTGCGGATTCGGTTTCCTACAATGAGCAGTTCTTC. The encoded protein is CAISADSVSYNEQFF.

The chain recombines TRBV30 with TRBJ2-7; 9 nucleotides match TRBD1. Germline-derived CDR1 and CDR2 are GTSNPN and SVGIG (reference sequence). This CDR3 spans 15 amino acids. V lost 3 bases, J lost 3 bases, and 9 bases stayed unmatched. DNA of the CDR3: TGTGCCTGGAGGGATCCACAGGGGGCTTACTACGAGCAGTACTTC. Amino acids: CAWRDPQGAYYEQYF.

The sample holds many counts of this clonotype. This chain links TRBV24-1 with TRBJ2-1; no firm D call. Germline CDR1 reads KGHDR; CDR2 reads SFDVKD. V lost 3 bases and J lost 5, with 10 bases in between. CDR3 length: 14 residues. This CDR3 is CATSDPNSHNEQFF. The CDR3 DNA reads TGTGCCACCAGTGATCCCAATTCTCACAATGAGCAGTTCTTC.

This clonotype was observed at least ten times. CDR3 DNA sequence: TGTGCCAGCAGTAAAGGGACTAGCGGGGGGGCCGGTTTAAATGAGCAGTTCTTC. Protein: CASSKGTSGGAGLNEQFF. The chain employs TRBV6-1 and TRBJ2-1, with 16 nucleotides matching TRBD2. V was clipped by 5 bases and J by 7 bases; unmatched bases: 11. Germline lookup yields CDR1 MNHNS and CDR2 SASEGT. The CDR3 contains 18 residues.

At least ten counts were recorded for this clonotype. The chain carries TRBV5-5 and TRBJ2-1; D may correspond to TRBD1 or TRBD2 (5 bases each). Germline assignment: CDR1 SGHKS and CDR2 YYEKEE (reference sequence). CDR3 size: 16 residues. Trimming took off 0 bases at V and 2 bases at J, with 12 bases between the two ends. The CDR3 region has the DNA TGTGCCAGCAGCTTGGCCGAGGGGTTCGCCTACAATGAGCAGTTCTTC. As protein: CASSLAEGFAYNEQFF. The variable domain in full, with the rest retrieved from reference TRBV5-5 and TRBJ2-1, is DAGVTQSPTHLIKTRGQQVTLRCSPISGHKSVSWYQQVLGQGPQFIFQYYEKEERGRGNFPDRFSARQFPNYSSELNVNALLLGDSALYLCASSLAEGFAYNEQFFGPGTRLTVL.

The CDR3 DNA reads as TGTGCCAGCAGCTTAAGTCTGGGCTCATACTCTGGAAACACCATATATTTT. It specifies CASSLSLGSYSGNTIYF. V and J are TRBV7-8 and TRBJ1-3; D is undetermined. This CDR3 spans 17 amino acids. V was trimmed by 2 bases and J by 0 bases, leaving 14 bases between them. Germline V gene lookup returns CDR1 SGHVS and CDR2 FQNEAQ.

This clonotype appeared many times. V gene TRBV20-1 combines with J gene TRBJ1-4, with TRBD1 identical over 7 bases. CDR1 is DFQATT, CDR2 SNEGSKA, per germline (reference sequence). V lost 4 bases to trimming and J lost 0 bases; unmatched junction nucleotides: 8. This CDR3 spans 16 amino acids. In nucleotides, the CDR3 is TGCAGTGCTATGGGACAGACCCCTGCAACTAATGAAAAACTGTTTTTT. Translation: CSAMGQTPATNEKLFF.

This clonotype was counted between two and nine times. The V call is TRBV7-2, the J call TRBJ2-3; D unclear. V was trimmed by 5 bases and J by 4 bases, leaving 7 bases between them. The germline CDR1 and CDR2 sequences are SGHTA and FQGNSA. The CDR3 loop spans 12 amino acids. CDR3 protein: CASSQGPDTQYF. The CDR3 DNA reads TGTGCCAGCAGCCAAGGCCCAGATACGCAGTATTTT.

A note on this clonotype: At one of its ends the junction is not consistent with the germline gene, which may arise from a read error. V and J are TRBV11-2 and TRBJ1-1; no clear D. CDR3 length: 14 residues. Germline lookup yields CDR1 SGHAT and CDR2 FQNNGV. Here the CDR3 DNA reads TGCGCCAGCATCCCCCTGAGAGGGAACACTGAAGCTTTCTTT. It yields the protein CASIPLRGNTEAFF.

The rearrangement joins TRBV10-2 to TRBJ1-1; no clear D gene. CDR1 is WSHSY and CDR2 is SAAADI in the germline V gene. The length of the CDR3 is 16 residues. With 6 bases removed from V and 8 bases from J, the gap between germline ends came to 25 bases. This chain's CDR3 is CASSPSSFGRVSEAFF. The CDR3 DNA sequence: TGCGCCAGCAGCCCCAGTTCCTTCGGGAGGGTTTCGGAAGCTTTCTTT.

The chain links TRBV9 to TRBJ2-1; 8 bases match TRBD2. The CDR3 covers 17 residues. Germline values: CDR1 SGDLS, CDR2 YYNGEE. Unmatched junction bases numbered 12, after V lost 0 bases and J lost 7 bases. CDR3 amino acids: CASSVEWGAGVLNEQFF. CDR3 coding DNA: TGTGCCAGCAGCGTAGAATGGGGAGCGGGAGTTTTGAATGAGCAGTTCTTC.

The CDR3 region has the DNA TGTGCCAGCAGCCAATATATCGGGGGCGAGCAGTACTTC. Its translation is CASSQYIGGEQYF. This chain joins TRBV3-1 and TRBJ2-7; D may be TRBD2 (6 bases). The CDR3 sequence is 13 residues long. V lost 2 bases and J lost 6, with 11 bases in between. The germline gives CDR1 LGHDT, CDR2 YNNKEL (reference sequence).

This clonotype was counted a few times. V usage is TRBV12-3 or TRBV12-4 and J usage is TRBJ1-1, with D maybe TRBD1 (6 bases). V lost 4 bases and J lost 4, with 10 bases in between. The CDR3 sequence is 13 residues long. For the CDR3, the DNA is TGTGCCAGCAGTTACGACAGGTTCACTGAAGCTTTCTTT. Residues: CASSYDRFTEAFF.

This chain connects TRBV29-1 to TRBJ2-3; 8 positions match TRBD1. V shed 6 bases, J shed 2 bases, and the junction held 7 bases outside the gene matches. Germline V lookup: CDR1 SQVTM, CDR2 ANQGSEA. This CDR3 region has 14 residues. DNA for the CDR3: TGCAGCGTCCAAGGGACAGGCAACACAGATACGCAGTATTTT. This encodes CSVQGTGNTDTQYF.

This clonotype was counted at least ten times. The chain is built from TRBV5-5 and TRBJ1-1; D unresolved. V dropped 0 bases and J dropped 1 base, with 7 bases sitting between them. Germline V lookup: CDR1 SGHKS, CDR2 YYEKEE (reference sequence). The CDR3 is 14 amino acids. The CDR3 spells CASSLAQRNTEAFF. The CDR3 bases are TGTGCCAGCAGCTTGGCGCAGAGGAACACTGAAGCTTTCTTT.

The chain recombines TRBV29-1 with TRBJ1-1, with D unresolved. The length of the CDR3 is 13 residues. Germline values: CDR1 SQVTM, CDR2 ANQGSEA. Trimming shortened V by 6 bases and J by 0 bases, and 11 bases separated the two germline ends. CDR3 in amino acids: CSVTQRMNTEAFF. CDR3 coding DNA: TGCAGCGTGACACAGCGAATGAACACTGAAGCTTTCTTT.

This clonotype was detected only a few times. CDR3 DNA: TGCAGTGCTGGGCGACAGAGATCCTACGAGCAGTACTTC. This translates into CSAGRQRSYEQYF. The V gene is TRBV20-1, the J gene TRBJ2-7, with D tentatively TRBD1 (5 bases). CDR3 length equals 13 residues. V shed 5 bases and J shed 1 base, with 12 bases lying between them. Looked up from germline, CDR1 is DFQATT and CDR2 is SNEGSKA (reference sequence).

The chain has TRBV6-2 or TRBV6-3 and TRBJ2-1; D may be TRBD1 or TRBD2 (5 bases each). This CDR3 is 13 amino acids long. Trimming cost V 7 bases and J 5 bases, with 12 bases left between them. Germline loops: CDR1 MNHEY, CDR2 SVGEGT. CDR3 loop: CASKRDRNNEQFF. In DNA, the CDR3 is TGTGCCAGCAAAAGGGACCGCAACAATGAGCAGTTCTTC.

In DNA, the CDR3 is TGTGCCACCAGCAGACTTCTGAGCGGGGAGACCCAGTACTTC. Translated, it gives CATSRLLSGETQYF. This chain uses TRBV15 with TRBJ2-5; TRBD2 is a possible D gene (6 bases). The length of the CDR3 is 14 residues. Looked up from germline, CDR1 is LNHNV and CDR2 is YYDKDF (reference sequence). V shed 2 bases and J shed 5 bases, with 12 bases lying between them.

This chain uses TRBV18 with TRBJ1-2, with 7 nucleotides matching TRBD1. Trimming at V came to 4 bases and at J to 4 bases, leaving 3 bases not matched to a gene. This CDR3 is built from 13 residues. Germline CDR1 reads KGHSH; CDR2 reads LQKENI. The CDR3 nucleotides read TGTGCCAGCTCACAAGACAGGGTCTATGGCTACACCTTC. Translated: CASSQDRVYGYTF.

The sample holds many counts of this clonotype. The chain couples TRBV6-5 to TRBJ2-3, with 7 bases matching TRBD2. Looked up from germline, CDR1 is MNHEY and CDR2 is SVGAGI. Unmatched junction bases numbered 10, after V lost 4 bases and J lost 3 bases. The CDR3 consists of 16 residues. CDR3 coding DNA: TGTGCCAGCAGTTCCTCCCGTAGGGGAGGGACAGATACGCAGTATTTT. Translation gives CASSSSRRGGTDTQYF.

The chain links TRBV5-4 to TRBJ2-5; the D gene is possibly TRBD2 (5 bases). Germline values: CDR1 SGHNT, CDR2 YYREEE (reference sequence). V was clipped by 4 bases and J by 1 base, with 11 bases between them. The CDR3 length is 14 residues. CDR3 loop: CASSLGLFQETQYF. CDR3 coding DNA: TGTGCCAGCAGCCTAGGACTGTTCCAAGAGACCCAGTACTTC.

This clonotype was seen at least ten times. The chain has TRBV3-1 and TRBJ2-7; 7 bases fit TRBD1. V was pared by 4 bases and J by 6 bases, with 12 bases of the junction left unmatched. Per the germline V gene, CDR1 is LGHDT and CDR2 is YNNKEL (reference sequence). The CDR3 has 15 residues. The DNA of the CDR3 is TGTGCCAGCAGCCGGGCGACAGGGCGTGACGGCGAGCAGTACTTC. Translated: CASSRATGRDGEQYF.